This record covers a single T cell receptor (beta chain). Its matching antigen is unknown. The total RNA was obtained from whole blood that was not fractionated. This CDR3 comprises 15 residues. The germline CDR1 and CDR2 sequences are MNHEY and SVGAGI. With V trimmed by 2 bases and J by 5 bases, 4 bases remained unmatched. The data were taken from a study of human T cells and chemical hapten exposure. Study at large: It was small differences in pooled library volume that mainly caused per-sample TCR yields to vary. Study-wide results and caveats: TCRs above 1 in 1000 frequency stayed constant with DPC sensitization.

Within the library, unique molecular identifiers were attached to each individual cDNA molecule. Authors' analysis steps: Counts of TCRs in each sample centred on a median of around 99,000 and extended from around 25,000 to 690,000. TCRdb re-derived calls from the 5' RACE reads in MiXCR, one entry per CDR3 protein. The V and J calls were determined by TCRdb, not by the authors. This table has under 150,000 distinct CDR3 sequences, 19% appearing once. The clonotype originates from a human donor in good health. The V and J genes are TRBV6-5 and TRBJ2-1, with 9 positions matching TRBD2. In DNA, the CDR3 is TGTGCCAGCAGTTACGGGACTAGCCCACACAATGAGCAGTTCTTC. Translating gives CASSYGTSPHNEQFF.